This T cell receptor (beta chain) was sequenced for a study of follicular helper T cells after annual influenza vaccination. Whole-study context: Blood was drawn on days 0, 7 and 28 after vaccination.

A word on this clone: Its antigen is currently unknown.

Study-level findings and limits: Only roughly 8.5-23% of analyzed cells yielded productive TCRB sequences.

Trimming cost V 0 bases and J 1 base, with 10 bases left between them. The CDR3 consists of 16 residues. Looked up from germline, CDR1 is SGDLS and CDR2 is YYNGEE. TCRdb's copy holds only in-frame clones and misses some; the assay was immunoSEQ multiplex PCR. The sample lists roughly 13,000 clones, just under 85% seen once, with 0.25% to 0.3% in the top ten. As for time point: 2014-2015 season, pre-vaccination. This TCR was sampled from an adult who received the influenza vaccine. The V and J genes are TRBV9 and TRBJ2-2, with D possibly matching TRBD1 (5 bases). The specimen comprised CXCR5- memory CD4+ T cells sorted from blood, sampled on the day of influenza vaccination. The CDR3 bases are TGTGCCAGCAGCGTAGGGTGGCAGGGGAACACCGGGGAGCTGTTTTTT. As protein: CASSVGWQGNTGELFF.